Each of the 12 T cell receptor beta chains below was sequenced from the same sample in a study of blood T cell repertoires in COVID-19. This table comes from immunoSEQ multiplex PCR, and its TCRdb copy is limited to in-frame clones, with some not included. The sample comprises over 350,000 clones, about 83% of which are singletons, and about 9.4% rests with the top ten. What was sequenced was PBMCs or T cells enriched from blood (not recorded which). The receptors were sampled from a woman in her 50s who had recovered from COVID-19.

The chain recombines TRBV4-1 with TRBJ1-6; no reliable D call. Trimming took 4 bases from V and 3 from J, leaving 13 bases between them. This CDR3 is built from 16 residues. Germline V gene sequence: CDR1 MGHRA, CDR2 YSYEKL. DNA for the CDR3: TGCGCCAGCAGCCTAGAATGGGGAGGCTATAATTCACCCCTCCACTTT. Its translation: CASSLEWGGYNSPLHF.

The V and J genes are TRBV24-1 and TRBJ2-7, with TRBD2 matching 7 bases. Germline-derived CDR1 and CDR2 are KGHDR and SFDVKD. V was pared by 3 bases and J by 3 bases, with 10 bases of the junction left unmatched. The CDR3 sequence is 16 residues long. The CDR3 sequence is CATSDSKAGPLYEQYF. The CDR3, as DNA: TGTGCCACCAGTGATAGTAAAGCGGGGCCGCTCTACGAGCAGTACTTC.

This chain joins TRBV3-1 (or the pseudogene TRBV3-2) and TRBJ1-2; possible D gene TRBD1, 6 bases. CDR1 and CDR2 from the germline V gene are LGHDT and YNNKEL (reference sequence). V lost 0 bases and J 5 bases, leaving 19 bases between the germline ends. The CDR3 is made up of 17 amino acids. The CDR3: CASSQDMMGALRYGYTF. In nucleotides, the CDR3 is TGTGCCAGCAGCCAAGATATGATGGGGGCGTTACGATATGGCTACACCTTC.

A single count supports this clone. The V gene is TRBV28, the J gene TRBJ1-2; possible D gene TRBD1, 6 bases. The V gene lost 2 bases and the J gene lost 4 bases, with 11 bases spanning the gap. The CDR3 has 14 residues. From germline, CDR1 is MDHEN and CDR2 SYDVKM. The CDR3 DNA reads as TGTGCCAGCAGTTTACAGGGGCCCTTCTATGGCTACACCTTC. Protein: CASSLQGPFYGYTF.

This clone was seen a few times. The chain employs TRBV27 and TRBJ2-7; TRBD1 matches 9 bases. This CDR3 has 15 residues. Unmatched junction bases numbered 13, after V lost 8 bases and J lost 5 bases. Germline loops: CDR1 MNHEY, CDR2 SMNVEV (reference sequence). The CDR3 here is CASQTSGTGLDEQYF. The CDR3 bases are TGTGCCAGCCAGACGTCCGGGACAGGGCTCGACGAGCAGTACTTC.

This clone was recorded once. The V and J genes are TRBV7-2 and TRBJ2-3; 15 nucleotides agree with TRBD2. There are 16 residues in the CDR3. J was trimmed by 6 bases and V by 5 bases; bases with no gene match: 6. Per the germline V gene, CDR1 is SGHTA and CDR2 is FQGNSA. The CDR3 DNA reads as TGTGCCAGCAGCCCGGGACTAGCGGGGGGTGGGGATACGCAGTATTTT. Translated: CASSPGLAGGGDTQYF.

CDR3 in DNA: TGTGCCGCGGGGGGGCTTGCTAATGAAAAACTGTTTTTT. It codes for CAAGGLANEKLFF. This chain connects TRBV3-1 (or the pseudogene TRBV3-2) to TRBJ1-4; TRBD1 might be the D (6 bases). The germline V gene encodes CDR1 LGHDT and CDR2 YNNKEL (reference sequence). This CDR3 is 13 amino acids long. V lost 11 bases, J lost 3 bases, and 13 bases lay in between.

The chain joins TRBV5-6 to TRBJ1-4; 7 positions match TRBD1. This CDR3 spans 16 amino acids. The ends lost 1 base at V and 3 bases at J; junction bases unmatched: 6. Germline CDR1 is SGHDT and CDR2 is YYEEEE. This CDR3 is CASSLRQGMPNEKLFF. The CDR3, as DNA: TGTGCCAGCAGCTTGAGACAGGGTATGCCTAATGAAAAACTGTTTTTT.

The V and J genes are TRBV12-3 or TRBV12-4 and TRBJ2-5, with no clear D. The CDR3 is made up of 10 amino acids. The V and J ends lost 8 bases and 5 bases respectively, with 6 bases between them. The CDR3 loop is CASARETQYF. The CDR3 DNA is TGTGCCAGCGCCCGGGAGACCCAGTACTTC.

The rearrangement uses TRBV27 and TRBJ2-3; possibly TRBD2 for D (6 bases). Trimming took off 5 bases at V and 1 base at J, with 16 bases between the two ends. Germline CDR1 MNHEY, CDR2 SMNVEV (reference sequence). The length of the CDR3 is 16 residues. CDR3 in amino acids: CASSPGLLLGTDTQYF. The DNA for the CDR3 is TGTGCCAGCAGTCCGGGACTTCTCTTAGGCACAGATACGCAGTATTTT.

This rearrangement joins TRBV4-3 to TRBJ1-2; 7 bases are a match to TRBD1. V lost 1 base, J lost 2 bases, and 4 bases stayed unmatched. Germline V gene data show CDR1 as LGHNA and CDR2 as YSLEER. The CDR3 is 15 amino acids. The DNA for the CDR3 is TGCGCCAGCAGCCAAGGCAGGACAGGCAACTATGGCTACACCTTC. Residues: CASSQGRTGNYGYTF.

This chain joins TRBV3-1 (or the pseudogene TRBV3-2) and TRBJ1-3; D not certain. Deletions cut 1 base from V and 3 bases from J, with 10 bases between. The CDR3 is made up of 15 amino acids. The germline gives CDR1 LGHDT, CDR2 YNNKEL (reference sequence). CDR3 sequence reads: CASSQVYASGNTIYF. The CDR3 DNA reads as TGTGCCAGCAGCCAAGTTTACGCTAGTGGAAACACCATATATTTT.